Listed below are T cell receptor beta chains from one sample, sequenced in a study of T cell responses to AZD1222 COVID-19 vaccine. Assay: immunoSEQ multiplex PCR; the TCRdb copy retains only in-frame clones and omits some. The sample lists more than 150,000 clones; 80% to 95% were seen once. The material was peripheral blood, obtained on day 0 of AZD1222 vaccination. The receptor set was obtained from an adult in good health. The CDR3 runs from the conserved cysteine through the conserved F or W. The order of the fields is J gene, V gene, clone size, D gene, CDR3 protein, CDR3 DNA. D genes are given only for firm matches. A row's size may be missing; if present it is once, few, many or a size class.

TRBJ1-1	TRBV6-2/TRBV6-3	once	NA	CASSPHNSADLKAFF	TGTGCCAGCAGCCCACACAATTCCGCGGACCTCAAAGCTTTCTTT
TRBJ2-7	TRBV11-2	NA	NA	CASSLDRVVSRVASYEQYF	TGTGCCAGCAGCTTAGATCGTGTCGTTTCCAGGGTCGCGTCCTACGAGCAGTACTTC
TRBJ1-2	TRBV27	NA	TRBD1	CASSRPGTGFYGYTF	TGTGCCAGCAGTCGACCCGGGACAGGATTCTATGGCTACACCTTC
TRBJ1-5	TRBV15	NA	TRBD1	CATSRGTGGQPQHF	TGTGCCACCAGCAGAGGGACAGGGGGACAGCCCCAGCATTTT
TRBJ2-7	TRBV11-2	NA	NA	CASPRAGSYEQYF	TGTGCCAGCCCACGGGCAGGGAGCTACGAGCAGTACTTC
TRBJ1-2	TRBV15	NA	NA	CATSRDLDSRNYGYTF	TGTGCCACCAGCAGAGATTTAGACAGCCGAAACTATGGCTACACCTTC
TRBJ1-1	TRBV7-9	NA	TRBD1	CASSPGTAFNTEAFF	TGTGCCAGCAGCCCGGGGACAGCGTTTAACACTGAAGCTTTCTTT
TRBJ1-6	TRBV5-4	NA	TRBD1	CASSSRDRVGSPLHF	TGTGCCAGCAGCAGCCGTGACAGGGTTGGTTCACCCCTCCACTTT
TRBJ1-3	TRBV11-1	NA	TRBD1	CASSRTGSGNTIYF	TGTGCCAGCAGCCGGACAGGGAGTGGAAACACCATATATTTT
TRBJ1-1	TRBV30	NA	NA	CAWSQVAGTEAFF	TGTGCCTGGAGCCAGGTCGCGGGGACTGAAGCTTTCTTT
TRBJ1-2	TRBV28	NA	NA	CASSLGQNYGYTF	TGTGCCAGCAGCCTCGGACAGAACTATGGCTACACCTTC
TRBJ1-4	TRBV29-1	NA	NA	CSVSAGTGYNEKLFF	TGCAGCGTTTCCGCCGGGACGGGGTATAATGAAAAACTGTTTTTT
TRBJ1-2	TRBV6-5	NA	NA	CASSFIIGIGGYGYTF	TGTGCCAGCAGTTTTATCATAGGAATAGGAGGCTATGGCTACACCTTC
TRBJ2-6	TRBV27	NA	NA	CASSLEAPSGANVLTF	TGTGCCAGCAGTTTAGAAGCCCCGTCTGGGGCCAACGTCCTGACTTTC
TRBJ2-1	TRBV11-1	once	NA	CASSLASGPRNEQFF	TGTGCCAGCAGCTTAGCGTCGGGGCCGAGGAATGAGCAGTTCTTC
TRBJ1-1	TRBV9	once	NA	CASSAGQYDTEAFF	TGTGCCAGCAGCGCCGGACAGTACGACACTGAAGCTTTCTTT
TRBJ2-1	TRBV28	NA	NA	CASTTARASSYNEQFF	TGTGCCAGCACCACGGCGAGGGCCAGCTCCTACAATGAGCAGTTCTTC
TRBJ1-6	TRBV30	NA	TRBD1	CAWSADRARDNSPLHF	TGTGCCTGGAGTGCCGACAGGGCAAGAGATAATTCACCCCTCCACTTT
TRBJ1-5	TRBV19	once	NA	CASSILGQTGNQPQHF	TGTGCCAGTAGTATTCTAGGCCAGACAGGTAATCAGCCCCAGCATTTT
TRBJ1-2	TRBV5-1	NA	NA	CASSLGRVSDYGYTF	TGCGCCAGCAGCCTAGGAAGGGTCTCCGACTATGGCTACACCTTC
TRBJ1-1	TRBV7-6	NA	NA	CASSLDTNTEAFF	TGTGCCAGCAGCTTAGATACGAACACTGAAGCTTTCTTT
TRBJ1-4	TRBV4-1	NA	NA	CASSQVTETNEKLFF	TGCGCCAGCAGCCAAGTGACAGAGACTAATGAAAAACTGTTTTTT
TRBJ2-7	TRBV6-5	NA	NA	CASSELGEQYF	TGTGCCAGCAGCGAGCTTGGCGAGCAGTACTTC
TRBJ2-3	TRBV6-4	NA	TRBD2	CASTSASGTDTQYF	TGTGCCAGCACTTCGGCTAGCGGAACAGATACGCAGTATTTT
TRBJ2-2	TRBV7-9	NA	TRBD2	CASSLIGGGNTGELFF	TGTGCCAGCAGCTTAATTGGCGGGGGGAACACCGGGGAGCTGTTTTTT
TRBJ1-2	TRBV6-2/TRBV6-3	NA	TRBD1	CASSSGTGMHGYTF	TGTGCCAGCAGTTCCGGGACAGGGATGCATGGCTACACCTTC
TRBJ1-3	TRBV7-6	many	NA	CASSLASGPSSGNTIYF	TGTGCCAGCAGCTTAGCGTCCGGACCGAGCTCTGGAAACACCATATATTTT
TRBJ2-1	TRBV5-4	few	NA	CASSLGGTGEQFF	TGTGCCAGCAGCTTGGGAGGTACAGGTGAGCAGTTCTTC
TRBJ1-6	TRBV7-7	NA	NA	CASSPDYNSPLHF	TGTGCCAGCAGCCCTGACTATAATTCACCCCTCCACTTT
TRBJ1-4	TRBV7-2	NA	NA	CASSLVGGDEKLFF	TGTGCCAGCAGCTTAGTTGGGGGTGATGAAAAACTGTTTTTT
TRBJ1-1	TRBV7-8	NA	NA	CASSLGQVYTEAFF	TGTGCCAGCAGCTTAGGCCAGGTATACACTGAAGCTTTCTTT
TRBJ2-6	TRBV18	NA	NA	CASSPRPLESSGANVLTF	TGTGCCAGCTCACCACGACCGCTTGAGAGCTCTGGGGCCAACGTCCTGACTTTC
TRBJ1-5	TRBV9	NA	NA	CASSPPRLVLNSNQPQHF	TGTGCCAGCAGCCCCCCGCGGTTAGTCCTCAATAGCAATCAGCCCCAGCATTTT
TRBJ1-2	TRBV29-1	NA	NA	CSVEEAAGGYTF	TGCAGCGTTGAAGAGGCTGCTGGAGGCTACACCTTC
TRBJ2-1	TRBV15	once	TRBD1	CATSAGGFSYNEQFF	TGTGCCACCAGCGCAGGGGGCTTCTCCTACAATGAGCAGTTCTTC
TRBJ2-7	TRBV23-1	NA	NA	CASFGTYEQYF	TGCGCCAGCTTCGGTACCTACGAGCAGTACTTC
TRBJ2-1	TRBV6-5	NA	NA	CASRGTASYNEQFF	TGTGCCAGCAGAGGGACTGCGAGTTACAATGAGCAGTTCTTC
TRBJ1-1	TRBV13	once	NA	CASSSTLTTANTEAFF	TGTGCCAGCAGCTCTACCTTAACGACGGCGAACACTGAAGCTTTCTTT
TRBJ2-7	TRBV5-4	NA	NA	CASSLDGFLYEQYF	TGTGCCAGCAGCTTGGATGGATTTCTATACGAGCAGTACTTC
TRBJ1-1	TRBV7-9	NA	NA	CASGRTTGTEAFF	TGTGCCAGCGGTCGGACAACGGGCACTGAAGCTTTCTTT
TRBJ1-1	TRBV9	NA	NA	CASSIGTDMNTEAFF	TGTGCCAGCAGCATCGGGACCGACATGAACACTGAAGCTTTCTTT
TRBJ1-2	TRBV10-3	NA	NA	CAISEMGVDGYTF	TGTGCCATCAGTGAGATGGGGGTCGATGGCTACACCTTC
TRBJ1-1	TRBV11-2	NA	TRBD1	CASSSGTGTTEAFF	TGTGCCAGCAGCTCCGGGACAGGGACAACTGAAGCTTTCTTT
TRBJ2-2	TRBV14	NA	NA	CASPLPSLEPADTGELFF	TGTGCCAGCCCCCTTCCCTCACTTGAGCCAGCGGACACCGGGGAGCTGTTTTTT